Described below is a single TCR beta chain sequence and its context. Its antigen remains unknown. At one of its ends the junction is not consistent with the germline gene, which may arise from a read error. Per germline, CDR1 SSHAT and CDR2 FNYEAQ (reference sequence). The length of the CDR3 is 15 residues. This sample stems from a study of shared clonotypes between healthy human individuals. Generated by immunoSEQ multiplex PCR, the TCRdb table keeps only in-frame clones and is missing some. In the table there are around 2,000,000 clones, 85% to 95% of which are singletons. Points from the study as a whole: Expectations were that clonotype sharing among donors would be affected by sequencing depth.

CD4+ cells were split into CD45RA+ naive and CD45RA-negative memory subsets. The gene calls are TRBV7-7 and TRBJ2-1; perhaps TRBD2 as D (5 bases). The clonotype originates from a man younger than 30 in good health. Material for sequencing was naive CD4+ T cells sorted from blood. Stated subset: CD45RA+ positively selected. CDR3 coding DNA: TGTGCTAGCAGCTTAGGAGGCGGGTTCTACAATGAGCAGTTCTTC. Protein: CASSLGGGFYNEQFF.